This T cell receptor beta chain was identified during a study of human T cells and chemical hapten exposure. Findings and caveats of the study: No alteration of TCRs above 1 in 1000 frequency was seen with DPC sensitization.

Germline CDR1 MGHRA, CDR2 YSYEKL. The V end was cut by 1 base, the J end by 3 bases, with 7 bases between. The CDR3 is made up of 14 amino acids. Noted time point: patch test 3, about 24 weeks after DPC sensitization. Treatment denoted: therapeutic diphenylcyclopropenone sensitization with weekly scalp DPC. MiXCR was run by TCRdb on the RACE reads, yielding one entry per CDR3 protein. The sample records about 90,000 distinct CDR3 sequences, approximately 11% being singletons. Concerning this clonotype itself: Its antigen remains unidentified.

This TCR came from a woman between 25 and 40 years old with alopecia areata. Some clones in this sample may be carry-over from other donors' samples. The source material was whole blood, sampled in connection with sensitization to the hapten diphenylcyclopropenone (DPC). The V and J genes are TRBV4-1 and TRBJ1-5; D remains unclear. This CDR3 reads CASSQGAFNQPQHF. For the CDR3, the DNA is TGCGCCAGCAGCCAAGGGGCTTTCAATCAGCCCCAGCATTTT.